The next 7 T cell receptor beta chains were all read from a single sample in a study of T cell changes during pregnancy in multiple sclerosis. Using immunoSEQ multiplex PCR, the repertoire was profiled, and TCRdb retains in-frame clones only, with some absent. The sample has approximately 100,000 clones, just over 90% seen once. Material: peripheral blood, obtained in the second trimester of pregnancy. These receptors originate from a female donor with multiple sclerosis, enrolled in a pregnancy study.

J is TRBJ2-1 and V is TRBV5-4, with 7 bases that match TRBD1. Germline CDR1 and CDR2: SGHNT and YYREEE (reference sequence). This CDR3 comprises 14 residues. V lost 3 bases and J lost 7; bases outside the gene matches: 7. DNA for the CDR3: TGTGCCAGCAGCTCATTGACAGGGAAGAATGAGCAGTTCTTC. This codes for CASSSLTGKNEQFF.

CDR3 bases: TGCAGCGTTGAACGGGGCCGGGGGGTGTCGGAAGCTTTCTTT. It codes for CSVERGRGVSEAFF. V is TRBV29-1 and J is TRBJ1-1; D might be TRBD1 (5 bases). Germline CDR1 and CDR2: SQVTM and ANQGSEA. Trimming took off 2 bases at V and 8 bases at J, with 18 bases between the two ends. This CDR3 has 14 amino acids.

The chain uses TRBV11-3 and TRBJ1-1; 9 nucleotides align to TRBD1. The length of the CDR3 is 15 residues. Germline CDR1 SGHNT, CDR2 YENEEA. V shed 5 bases, J shed 1 base, and the junction held 5 bases outside the gene matches. CDR3 sequence: CASSPPDRGNTEAFF. The DNA of the CDR3 is TGTGCCAGCAGCCCCCCGGACAGGGGGAACACTGAAGCTTTCTTT.

V and J are TRBV9 and TRBJ1-2, with TRBD1 as a possible D gene (6 bases). This CDR3 region has 14 residues. V lost 3 bases to trimming and J lost 4 bases, with 13 bases between them. The germline gives CDR1 SGDLS, CDR2 YYNGEE. DNA for the CDR3: TGTGCCAGCAGCGCGGACAGCCTCGGCTATGGCTACACCTTC. This encodes CASSADSLGYGYTF.

The CDR3 is CAGKGDRGTEAFF. DNA for the CDR3: TGTGCCGGAAAGGGGGACAGGGGGACTGAAGCTTTCTTT. The genes are TRBV2 and TRBJ1-1, with 11 bases fitting TRBD1. CDR3 length: 13 residues. V was clipped by 11 bases and J by 5 bases; unmatched bases: 7. Germline V gene data show CDR1 as SNHLY and CDR2 as FYNNEI.

V and J are TRBV2 and TRBJ2-3, with a tentative D call TRBD2 (5 bases). This CDR3 has 15 residues. Germline CDR1 is SNHLY and CDR2 is FYNNEI. V lost 3 bases and J 4 bases, leaving 14 bases between the germline ends. Here the CDR3 reads CASSDPGVVSDTQYF. CDR3 nucleotide sequence: TGTGCCAGCAGTGATCCCGGGGTAGTCTCAGATACGCAGTATTTT. The whole variable domain, remainder taken from reference TRBV2 and TRBJ2-3, is EPEVTQTPSHQVTQMGQEVILRCVPISNHLYFYWYRQILGQKVEFLVSFYNNEISEKSEIFDDQFSVERPDGSNFTLKIRSTKLEDSAMYFCASSDPGVVSDTQYFGPGTRLTVL.

The chain couples TRBV5-1 to TRBJ1-4, with D possibly TRBD1 on 5 matching bases. Germline-derived CDR1 and CDR2 are SGHRS and YFSETQ. CDR3 length: 14 residues. V lost 2 bases and J 8 bases, leaving 13 bases between the germline ends. This CDR3 reads CASSFRQGREKLFF. Here the CDR3 DNA reads TGCGCCAGCAGCTTTAGGCAGGGAAGGGAAAAACTGTTTTTT.